This T cell receptor (beta chain) was recorded in a study of T cell repertoires in ileal Crohn's disease. The wider study: Every patient was operated on for stricturing (about 60%) or penetrating (about 40%) complications. Biopsies of the neoterminal ileum at postoperative colonoscopy form M6 samples. Overall study results and limits: Sorted CD8 T cells held more high-frequency clones than CD4.

Germline CDR1 is WNHNN and CDR2 is SYGVQD (reference sequence). With V trimmed by 7 bases and J by 10 bases, 9 bases remained unmatched. The CDR3 runs 13 residues. Per sample, roughly 0.45 micrograms of biopsy DNA were TCRB immunosequenced. Measured with immunoSEQ multiplex PCR; TCRdb has only the in-frame clones, and not every one. This table has more than 15,000 clones, 72% appearing once. A remark on this clone: What it binds is not known.

Time point indicated: neoterminal ileum biopsy at postoperative endoscopy, about 6 months after surgery. This TCR was recovered from an adult with Crohn's disease. Sequences were obtained from ileal tissue. The chain combines TRBV10-1 with TRBJ2-2, with 7 bases lining up with TRBD1. The CDR3: CASTGTVRVELFF. The CDR3 region has the DNA TGCGCCAGCACTGGGACAGTCCGTGTGGAGCTGTTTTTT.